This T cell receptor (beta chain) was sequenced in a study of vaccination and CD4 T cells after COVID-19. As regards this clonotype: Its target is not known.

Treatment reported: 10-day PBMC culture with coronavirus spike peptide pools or control peptides (ViraFEST assay). First, ViraFEST expanded antigen-specific T cells with peptide pools, and next it sequenced the TCRs. Findings of the study overall: 304 of 307 vaccine-specific clones from convalescent patients were spike mono-reactive.

Cultured CD4+ T-cell DNA underwent Oncomine TCR Beta short-read sequencing. Once CD4+ T cells had been cultured, genomic DNA was extracted from them. TCRdb itself ran the PCR reads through MiXCR, one entry per CDR3 protein. The table has some 15,000 distinct CDR3 sequences, around two fifths seen once. The sequence was obtained from a human donor who had recovered from COVID-19. The specimen sequenced was CD4+ T cells from blood, cultured in vitro.

The CDR3 protein is CASSLASLAGAYNEQFF. The CDR3 DNA sequence: TGTGCCAGCAGCTTGGCCTCCCTGGCGGGAGCCTACAATGAGCAGTTCTTC. The gene calls are TRBV5-4 and TRBJ2-1; 7 bases map to TRBD2. The germline gives CDR1 SGHNT, CDR2 YYREEE (reference sequence). V lost 0 bases, J lost 2 bases, and 8 bases stayed unmatched. There are 17 residues in the CDR3.